The 2 T cell receptor beta chains in this list originate from one sample, sequenced in a study of cytomegalovirus exposure and HLA in healthy donors. The table came from immunoSEQ multiplex PCR; TCRdb's copy has only in-frame clones and leaves some out. The sample contains about 220,000 clones, about 86% of which appear only once. Sequenced material: PBMCs. The receptors stem from a man aged 18 to 29 in good health and CMV-seronegative.

V gene TRBV10-2 combines with J gene TRBJ1-1; D unclear. The CDR3 has 11 amino acids. Germline CDR1 WSHSY, CDR2 SAAADI. The germline V and J ends were trimmed by 0 bases and 11 bases, with 7 bases remaining between them. The CDR3 DNA is TGCGCCAGCAGTGAGTCCAATGCGGCTTTCTTT. This encodes CASSESNAAFF.

This chain joins TRBV7-2 and TRBJ2-3, with TRBD2 matching over 10 bases. The junction had 10 bases not matched to a gene; V was cut back by 8 bases and J by 5 bases. The CDR3 runs 15 residues. Germline V gives CDR1 SGHTA, CDR2 FQGNSA. The CDR3 nucleotides read TGTGCCAGCGCCTTTCTAGCGGGAGTGTTAGATACGCAGTATTTT. Residues: CASAFLAGVLDTQYF.